One T cell receptor (beta chain) is described in this entry. With a much larger clone just one base away, this may be a read error. TCRdb recomputed calls from the PCR reads with MiXCR, one row per CDR3 protein. The sample holds hundreds of thousands of distinct CDR3 sequences, 25% seen once. This specimen belongs to a study of molecular identifiers for immune sequencing clone quantification. V was trimmed by 0 bases and J by 4 bases, leaving 13 bases between them. Looked up from germline, CDR1 is MNHEY and CDR2 is SVGAGI. The CDR3 has 15 amino acids. The sequence came from a human donor in good health. Some libraries in this study had Jurkat cell RNA spiked in. The sample comprised naive CD8+ T cells from blood, with Jurkat cell RNA spiked in. Indicated subset: FACS-sorted CD8+CD4-CCR7+CD45RA+ naive T cells. The chain employs TRBV6-5 and TRBJ2-7; D perhaps matches TRBD1 (6 bases). The CDR3 region has the DNA TGTGCCAGCAGTTACTCGGGCAGGGGAGAGTACGAGCAGTACTTC. It specifies CASSYSGRGEYEQYF.